This T cell receptor (beta chain) was observed in a study of T cell responses to AZD1222 COVID-19 vaccine (dated by TCRdb to about 2021). Context from the whole study: Because spike-specific TCR depth and breadth did not differ between the two schedules, AZD1222 recipients who got a second dose at roughly 4 weeks were pooled with those who got a second dose at roughly 12 weeks. TCR sequencing covered approximately 230 trial participants: 200 to 220 given two doses of AZD1222 and 26 given two doses of MenACWY control vaccine. Trial participants were enrolled by age into 18-55, 56-69 and 70-plus year subgroups, with about 150, 28 and 57 TCR-sequenced participants respectively.

The CDR3 regions of human TCRbeta chains were analyzed by immunosequencing. In the authors' own workflow: TCRs in the repertoires were matched against a reference library of SARS-CoV-2-specific TCRs that had been generated with the MIRA antigen-specificity platform. Breadth was defined as the fraction of unique TCRs that were SARS-CoV-2-associated. Depth was defined as the fraction of total T cells that were SARS-CoV-2-associated. Using the MIRA data, every spike-specific TCR was mapped to the spike region that the TCR reacted to and assigned to either a CD4 or a CD8 class. Log10-transformed breadth and depth values were compared by one-way ANOVA with Sidak's multiple comparisons tests. TCRdb provides this immuneACCESS table in a form limited to in-frame rearrangements. Some clones are lacking; in checked studies, under half of them reflect an unresolved V gene, and why the rest are absent is not known. That table is the source of V, J and clone size, and D and trimming were worked out from the DNA. The sample table records approximately 110,000 clones; around 94% of these occur just once. Roughly 2.2% of the sample comes from the top ten.

Overall study results and their limits: The whole spike protein was spanned by vaccine-associated CD4 TCRs, and dominant responses were seen in regions 160-218 and 743-854. After two AZD1222 doses, both the breadth and the depth of spike-specific TCRs were significantly higher than at day 0 and than in MenACWY recipients. Because no samples from the day 14 peak response were available, repertoires could be characterized only after the peak T cell response. Conclusions about previously exposed vaccinees were limited because only six or seven AZD1222 recipients were SARS-CoV-2 seropositive at baseline. Reportedly, close to half of the unique spike-specific TCRs recognized epitopes lying outside the regions that are mutated in the B.1.351 and B.1.1.7 variants. Participants were mostly white British and included more females than males, and it was suggested by the authors that clonal diversity may have been underestimated. The 56-69-year group was small, and its depth increase did not reach significance, likely because of low power.

The sample's time point label, decoded: baseline before first vaccination. The vaccinee samples were drawn from two UK trials, COV001 and COV002, one of which was a single-blind randomized controlled phase 2/3 trial testing AZD1222 (ChAdOx1 nCoV-19) in healthy adults. For TCRbeta chain sequencing, PBMC samples from trial participants were taken at day 0 and at day 28 after the second dose. Looking up the germline V gene yields CDR1 SGDLS and CDR2 YYNGEE. The CDR3 spans 12 residues, from the cysteine through the phenylalanine. The read is trimmed to its CDR3 DNA, 36 bases read in frame from base 1. At the junction V is shortened by 4 bases and J by 7 bases, with 9 bases in between. A single count supports this clone. No antigen is known for it. One base away there is no much larger clone; base qualities are not given.

Sequencing used peripheral blood, obtained on day 0 of AZD1222 vaccination. This chain joins TRBV9 to TRBJ1-5; TRBD1 could be the D gene, as 5 bases match. The receptor's source is an adult in good health. The nucleotide sequence is given as TGTGCCAGCAGCCCCGGGGGGCAGCCCCAGCATTTT. It translates to CASSPGGQPQHF.